Listed below are T cell receptor beta chains from one sample, sequenced in a study of T cell responses to AZD1222 COVID-19 vaccine. Assay used: immunoSEQ multiplex PCR; TCRdb lists only in-frame clones, some missing. The sample yields about 150,000 clones, roughly 88% seen once. The sequencing here drew on peripheral blood, taken 28 days after the second AZD1222 dose. These receptors were collected from an adult who received the AZD1222 COVID-19 vaccine. Each CDR3 is given with its conserved first and last residue. A D gene is named only where the DNA matches it firmly. Not all rows give a size; the values are once, few, many and, for expanded clones, a class.

>-|-|TRBV11-2|TRBJ1-4
TGTGCCAGCAGCTTAGGCAGGGCTAATGAAAAACTGTTTTTT
CASSLGRANEKLFF
>-|-|TRBV19|TRBJ2-5
TGTGCCAGTAGTACGCCGGGGGAGGTCTCAGGGACCCAGTACTTC
CASSTPGEVSGTQYF
>-|-|TRBV12-3/TRBV12-4|TRBJ1-1
TGTGCCAGCAGTTTGCAGGGGAACACTGAAGCTTTCTTT
CASSLQGNTEAFF
>-|-|TRBV2|TRBJ1-2
TGTGCCAGCTCGGTTTTGGAAGGGAACTATGGCTACACCTTC
CASSVLEGNYGYTF
>-|-|TRBV7-2|TRBJ1-2
TGTGCCAGCAGCTCGAACAGGGTTGCTGGGTATGGCTACACCTTC
CASSSNRVAGYGYTF
>-|TRBD1|TRBV18|TRBJ2-7
TGTGCCAGCTCTCTACAGGGGAGTGGCGAGCAGTACTTC
CASSLQGSGEQYF
>-|TRBD2|TRBV24-1|TRBJ2-1
TGTGCCACCAGTGCCGCTCGGGGGGAATCCTACAATGAGCAGTTCTTC
CATSAARGESYNEQFF
>-|-|TRBV7-2|TRBJ1-3
TGTGCCAGCACCCCGGCCCTTTTAGCTGGAAACACCATATATTTT
CASTPALLAGNTIYF
>-|TRBD1|TRBV6-2/TRBV6-3|TRBJ2-1
TGTGCCAGCAGTGACGGGACAGGGTCCAATGAGCAGTTCTTC
CASSDGTGSNEQFF
>-|-|TRBV11-3|TRBJ2-1
TGTGCCAGCAGCTTAGGAGCCCCGAGGAGGGGGGCGCTAAGGAATGAGCAGTTCTTC
CASSLGAPRRGALRNEQFF
>once|-|TRBV7-3|TRBJ2-2
TGTGCCAGCAGCTTCTCGACCGGGAGAGGGGAGCTGTTTTTT
CASSFSTGRGELFF
>-|-|TRBV28|TRBJ1-6
TGTGCCAGCAGTACCGGACAGCTAGGCAATTCACCCCTCCACTTT
CASSTGQLGNSPLHF
>-|-|TRBV6-5|TRBJ1-6
TGTGCCAGCAGTTATAGGGCGGCTAATTCACCCCTCCACTTT
CASSYRAANSPLHF
>-|-|TRBV5-5|TRBJ2-5
TGTGCCAGCAGCCTCCTCCCAACAGGGCAGGAGAAGACCCAGTACTTC
CASSLLPTGQEKTQYF
>few|TRBD2|TRBV2|TRBJ2-5
TGTGCCAGCAACCGCGGGGGGCGTCAAGAGACCCAGTACTTC
CASNRGGRQETQYF
>-|-|TRBV5-1|TRBJ2-1
TGCGCCAGCAGCCCACGTGACATAGCGAGCTCCTACAATGAGCAGTTCTTC
CASSPRDIASSYNEQFF
>-|-|TRBV28|TRBJ1-1
TGTGCCAGCAGTTCTCCCCCGGACAGAACTGAAGCTTTCTTT
CASSSPPDRTEAFF
>-|-|TRBV19|TRBJ1-1
TGTGCCAGTAGTAGCAGGGTGGGGACTGAAGCTTTCTTT
CASSSRVGTEAFF
>-|-|TRBV5-1|TRBJ1-6
TGCGCCAGCAGCTTCAACGGAGAGGGGCGGTCACCCCTCCACTTT
CASSFNGEGRSPLHF
>once|TRBD1|TRBV2|TRBJ1-5
TGTGCCAGTGCGACCGGGACAGGGAATCAGCCCCAGCATTTT
CASATGTGNQPQHF